These T cell receptor beta chains were read from a single sample in a study of CD8 T cells in Susac syndrome. MiXCR was run by TCRdb on the immunoSEQ multiplex PCR reads, yielding one entry per CDR3 protein. The repertoire holds hundreds of thousands of distinct CDR3 sequences, roughly 96% seen once, with 0.095% in the top ten. Sequenced: CD4+ T cells from PBMCs. These receptors were collected from a human donor with multiple sclerosis. The CDR3 runs from the conserved cysteine through the conserved F or W. D genes are given only for firm matches.

J gene: TRBJ2-5
V gene: TRBV27
D gene: TRBD2
CDR3 DNA: TGTGCCAGCAGTTTGACTAGCGGGAGTATGGCGTTCAACGAAGAGACCCAGTACTTC
CDR3 protein: CASSLTSGSMAFNEETQYF

J gene: TRBJ1-6
V gene: TRBV7-2
D gene: .
CDR3 DNA: TGTGCCAGCAGCTTAGCCCCGATCGGGGTGTTGCAGTCACCCCTCCACTTT
CDR3 protein: CASSLAPIGVLQSPLHF

J gene: TRBJ1-5
V gene: TRBV5-6
D gene: .
CDR3 DNA: TGTGCCAGCAGCTTGGGATACAGGGATCAGCCCCAGCATTTT
CDR3 protein: CASSLGYRDQPQHF

J gene: TRBJ1-2
V gene: TRBV2
D gene: TRBD1
CDR3 DNA: TGTGCCAGCAGCCCACAGGGGAATGTGGACTATGGCTACACCTTC
CDR3 protein: CASSPQGNVDYGYTF

J gene: TRBJ2-6
V gene: TRBV24-1
D gene: .
CDR3 DNA: TGTGCCACCAGCACTCCCGGGGCCAACGTCCTGACTTTC
CDR3 protein: CATSTPGANVLTF

J gene: TRBJ2-2
V gene: TRBV3-1
D gene: .
CDR3 DNA: TGTGCCAGCAGCCAGGGACTTCTCACCGGGGAGCTGTTTTTT
CDR3 protein: CASSQGLLTGELFF

J gene: TRBJ2-1
V gene: TRBV3-1
D gene: .
CDR3 DNA: TGTGCCAGCAGCCAACCGGCCCCCTACAATGAGCAGTTCTTC
CDR3 protein: CASSQPAPYNEQFF

J gene: TRBJ1-1
V gene: TRBV28
D gene: .
CDR3 DNA: TGTGCCAGCCGACTTGTGGGGGACACTGAAGCTTTCTTT
CDR3 protein: CASRLVGDTEAFF

J gene: TRBJ2-1
V gene: TRBV7-9
D gene: .
CDR3 DNA: TGTGCCAGCAGCTTGGAGGGTTGGGTGCAGTTCTTC
CDR3 protein: CASSLEGWVQFF

J gene: TRBJ2-3
V gene: TRBV3-1
D gene: .
CDR3 DNA: TGTGCCAGTTGGACCCTGAAGGAGGATACGCAGTATTTT
CDR3 protein: CASWTLKEDTQYF

J gene: TRBJ1-4
V gene: TRBV5-1
D gene: .
CDR3 DNA: TGCGCCAGCAGCTTGAGAACTACGACACATGAAAAACTGTTTTTT
CDR3 protein: CASSLRTTTHEKLFF

J gene: TRBJ2-7
V gene: TRBV3-1
D gene: TRBD1
CDR3 DNA: TGTGCCAGCAGCCTAGGACAGGTACACTCCTACGAGCAGTACTTC
CDR3 protein: CASSLGQVHSYEQYF

J gene: TRBJ2-4
V gene: TRBV4-1
D gene: .
CDR3 DNA: TGCGCCAGCAGCCAAACCTCTCCAGCCAAAAACATTCAGTACTTC
CDR3 protein: CASSQTSPAKNIQYF

J gene: TRBJ1-5
V gene: TRBV3-1
D gene: TRBD1
CDR3 DNA: TGTGCCAGCAGCCATACAGGGGGCGGTCAGCCCCAGCATTTT
CDR3 protein: CASSHTGGGQPQHF

J gene: TRBJ2-2
V gene: TRBV6-5
D gene: .
CDR3 DNA: TGTGCCAGCAGTTACTCGACCTTCCTCACCGGGGAGCTGTTTTTT
CDR3 protein: CASSYSTFLTGELFF

J gene: TRBJ1-1
V gene: TRBV29-1
D gene: .
CDR3 DNA: TGCAGCGTTGAGCAAGGGGGGAACACTGAAGCTTTCTTT
CDR3 protein: CSVEQGGNTEAFF

J gene: TRBJ1-2
V gene: TRBV23-1
D gene: TRBD1
CDR3 DNA: TGCGCCAGCAGTCAATCGGTAGGACAGGGCCTGTATGGCTACACCTTC
CDR3 protein: CASSQSVGQGLYGYTF

J gene: TRBJ1-5
V gene: TRBV28
D gene: .
CDR3 DNA: TGTGCCAGCAGATACCCGAGGGGGAGTCAGCCCCAGCATTTT
CDR3 protein: CASRYPRGSQPQHF

J gene: TRBJ2-6
V gene: TRBV2
D gene: .
CDR3 DNA: TGTGCCAGCAGTGGACTTACTGGGGCCAACGTCCTGACTTTC
CDR3 protein: CASSGLTGANVLTF

J gene: TRBJ2-5
V gene: TRBV25-1
D gene: .
CDR3 DNA: TGTGCCAGCAGTGAAGATTACGAGGTGGGGCGAGAGACCCAGTACTTC
CDR3 protein: CASSEDYEVGRETQYF

J gene: TRBJ1-5
V gene: TRBV14
D gene: .
CDR3 DNA: TGTGCCAGCAGCCCCTCCCGGGCGGGAACCAATCAGCCCCAGCATTTT
CDR3 protein: CASSPSRAGTNQPQHF

J gene: TRBJ1-2
V gene: TRBV27
D gene: .
CDR3 DNA: TGTGCCAGCAAAACCCAAGGGGGGAGGAACTATGGCTACACCTTC
CDR3 protein: CASKTQGGRNYGYTF

J gene: TRBJ2-7
V gene: TRBV10-3
D gene: TRBD1
CDR3 DNA: TGTGCCATCCGGGGGACAGGGACCTCCTACGAGCAGTACTTC
CDR3 protein: CAIRGTGTSYEQYF

J gene: TRBJ2-3
V gene: TRBV4-1
D gene: .
CDR3 DNA: TGCGCCAGCAGCCAAGATTCAGGGTTAGGCACAGATACGCAGTATTTT
CDR3 protein: CASSQDSGLGTDTQYF

J gene: TRBJ2-3
V gene: TRBV27
D gene: .
CDR3 DNA: TGTGCCAGCAGTCGCACTGAGAGCCGCACAGATACGCAGTATTTT
CDR3 protein: CASSRTESRTDTQYF

J gene: TRBJ1-5
V gene: TRBV7-2
D gene: .
CDR3 DNA: TGTGCCAGCAGCTTATCGGGAATTGGCAATCAGCCCCAGCATTTT
CDR3 protein: CASSLSGIGNQPQHF

J gene: TRBJ1-2
V gene: TRBV27
D gene: TRBD1
CDR3 DNA: TGTGCCAGCAGTTTAAAAGGGGGCGATGGCTACACCTTC
CDR3 protein: CASSLKGGDGYTF

J gene: TRBJ2-1
V gene: TRBV4-1
D gene: .
CDR3 DNA: TGCGCCAGCAGCCAAGATCCGAGTAGTTCCTACAATGAGCAGTTCTTC
CDR3 protein: CASSQDPSSSYNEQFF

J gene: TRBJ2-1
V gene: TRBV6-5
D gene: .
CDR3 DNA: TGTGCCAGCAGTTACCGCAGGGATCGACCATATGAGCAGTTCTTC
CDR3 protein: CASSYRRDRPYEQFF

J gene: TRBJ1-1
V gene: TRBV30
D gene: .
CDR3 DNA: TGTGCCTGCAAACAGGGCGGGACTGAAGCTTTCTTT
CDR3 protein: CACKQGGTEAFF

J gene: TRBJ2-3
V gene: TRBV12-3/TRBV12-4
D gene: .
CDR3 DNA: TGTGCCAGCAGTTTAGCGGGGGGCTTCACAGATACGCAGTATTTT
CDR3 protein: CASSLAGGFTDTQYF